The 13 T cell receptor beta chains presented below share a single source sample, sequenced in a study of T cell changes during pregnancy in multiple sclerosis. The assay was immunoSEQ multiplex PCR, and TCRdb's table has in-frame clones only and misses some. The sample has about 100,000 clones; about 90% are singletons. The specimen comprised peripheral blood, sampled after pregnancy. These receptors were taken from a female donor with multiple sclerosis, enrolled in a pregnancy study.

The chain joins TRBV5-1 to TRBJ2-7; no definite D call. The CDR3 loop spans 14 amino acids. Looked up from germline, CDR1 is SGHRS and CDR2 is YFSETQ. Trimming took 2 bases from V and 4 from J, leaving 13 bases between them. CDR3 sequence (DNA): TGCGCCAGCAGCTTCGTGGATTCCGGGTACGAGCAGTACTTC. Encoded protein: CASSFVDSGYEQYF.

This chain connects TRBV6-5 to TRBJ2-1; 7 bases agree with TRBD1. Germline V CDR1 and CDR2: MNHEY, SVGAGI. J gave up 7 bases and V 6 bases, and 9 bases lay outside the gene matches. The CDR3 consists of 14 residues. The CDR3 nucleotides are TGTGCCAGCAGGAAACAGGGGAACGCGAATGAGCAGTTCTTC. This gives the protein CASRKQGNANEQFF.

This clone was recorded only once. V gene TRBV25-1 combines with J gene TRBJ1-1; 10 bases fit TRBD1. The V segment lost 6 bases and the J segment 12 bases; nucleotides outside the gene matches: 10. Germline CDR1 is MGHDK and CDR2 is SYGVNS. The length of the CDR3 is 13 residues. The DNA of the CDR3 is TGTGCCAGCAGCCCGGGACAGGGGCGTTTCACTTTCTTT. This gives the protein CASSPGQGRFTFF.

The rearrangement uses TRBV30 and TRBJ2-7; 13 nucleotides align to TRBD2. This CDR3 is built from 13 residues. Germline-derived CDR1 and CDR2 are GTSNPN and SVGIG (reference sequence). With V trimmed by 2 bases and J by 7 bases, 2 bases remained unmatched. CDR3 sequence: CAWSWTSGSEQYF. For the CDR3, the DNA is TGTGCCTGGAGTTGGACTAGCGGGAGTGAGCAGTACTTC.

V and J are TRBV7-2 and TRBJ2-2; D gene ambiguous. The CDR3 sequence is 14 residues long. Deletions cut 7 bases from V and 0 bases from J, with 9 bases between. CDR1 SGHTA and CDR2 FQGNSA come from the germline V gene. The CDR3: CASIPRSNTGELFF. CDR3 DNA sequence: TGTGCCAGCATCCCCCGGTCGAACACCGGGGAGCTGTTTTTT.

This rearrangement joins TRBV5-4 to TRBJ2-3; no definite D call. Germline V gives CDR1 SGHNT, CDR2 YYREEE (reference sequence). V was trimmed by 2 bases and J by 5 bases, leaving 21 bases between them. This CDR3 is 17 amino acids long. The CDR3 sequence: CASSFLGARGSGDTQYF. Written as DNA, the CDR3 is TGTGCCAGCAGCTTTTTAGGAGCACGAGGAAGTGGAGATACGCAGTATTTT.

The CDR3 DNA reads TGCGCCAGCAGCTTGTTCGGGTCCGGGGAGCTGTTTTTT. Protein product: CASSLFGSGELFF. The V call is TRBV5-1, the J call TRBJ2-2; D is undetermined. V was trimmed by 1 base and J by 6 bases, leaving 7 bases between them. CDR3 length: 13 amino acids. Per the germline V gene, CDR1 is SGHRS and CDR2 is YFSETQ.

This sequence joins TRBV28 and TRBJ1-1, with 9 bases aligning to TRBD1. This CDR3 spans 13 amino acids. J lost 0 bases, V lost 8 bases, and 1 base had no gene match. Germline V lookup: CDR1 MDHEN, CDR2 SYDVKM. The CDR3 DNA follows: TGTGCCAGCGGACAGGGGTTGAACACTGAAGCTTTCTTT. This sequence encodes CASGQGLNTEAFF.

This rearrangement joins TRBV27 to TRBJ1-6, with a weak D call TRBD1 (6 bases). V lost 0 bases to trimming and J lost 4 bases, with 10 bases between them. The CDR3 spans 16 residues. Germline V lookup: CDR1 MNHEY, CDR2 SMNVEV (reference sequence). The CDR3 DNA is TGTGCCAGCAGTTTATCTTCGGGACATTATAATTCACCCCTCCACTTT. It codes for CASSLSSGHYNSPLHF.

The chain is built from TRBV4-3 and TRBJ2-5; 9 bases map to TRBD2. The CDR3 sequence is 17 residues long. Losses at the gene ends were 1 base for V and 2 bases for J; bases not matched to a gene: 8. Germline values: CDR1 LGHNA, CDR2 YSLEER. The CDR3 DNA follows: TGCGCCAGCAGCCAAGGATCGGGTAGCGGGGGACAAGAGACCCAGTACTTC. Protein sequence: CASSQGSGSGGQETQYF.

The genes are TRBV7-9 and TRBJ1-3, with D maybe TRBD1 (5 bases). CDR1 and CDR2 (germline): SEHNR, FQNEAQ (reference sequence). V lost 5 bases and J 2 bases, leaving 13 bases between the germline ends. This CDR3 spans 15 amino acids. The CDR3 here is CASSPTGRAGNTIYF. CDR3 sequence (DNA): TGTGCCAGCAGCCCCACGGGCAGGGCTGGAAACACCATATATTTT.

V is TRBV19 and J is TRBJ1-5, with 8 nucleotides matching TRBD1. The junction had 11 bases not matched to a gene; V was cut back by 1 base and J by 3 bases. The CDR3 is 18 residues long. Germline CDR1 reads LNHDA; CDR2 reads SQIVND (reference sequence). The CDR3 here is CASSIGPQGAPSNQPQHF. For the CDR3, the DNA is TGTGCCAGTAGTATAGGCCCTCAGGGGGCCCCCTCCAATCAGCCCCAGCATTTT.

V usage is TRBV5-1 and J usage is TRBJ2-1, with D perhaps TRBD1 (6 bases). The CDR3 has 15 amino acids. In germline, CDR1 is SGHRS, CDR2 YFSETQ. Trimming cost V 0 bases and J 4 bases, with 11 bases left between them. As DNA, the CDR3 is TGCGCCAGCAGCTTGGTAGGACAGCATTACAATGAGCAGTTCTTC. It translates to CASSLVGQHYNEQFF. The full variable domain, completed using reference TRBV5-1 and TRBJ2-1, is KAGVTQTPRYLIKTRGQQVTLSCSPISGHRSVSWYQQTPGQGLQFLFEYFSETQRNKGNFPGRFSGRQFSNSRSEMNVSTLELGDSALYLCASSLVGQHYNEQFFGPGTRLTVL.